One sample yielded the 18 T cell receptor beta chains listed below, sequenced in a study of T cells after yellow fever vaccination. TCRdb reprocessed the 5' RACE reads via MiXCR and lists one record per CDR3 protein. The sample lists around 310,000 distinct CDR3 sequences; approximately 3.8% were seen once. The sequencing used PBMCs, collected on the day of the yellow fever booster vaccination. The receptors originated from a man aged 18 to 29 who received the YFV17D yellow fever vaccine.

V usage is TRBV27 and J usage is TRBJ2-2, with D unclear. Germline CDR1 is MNHEY and CDR2 is SMNVEV (reference sequence). V was cut by 8 bases and J by 1 base, with 14 bases left in between. This CDR3 is 15 amino acids long. The CDR3 DNA reads as TGTGCCAGCTTAAATCGGAAGGAGAACACCGGGGAGCTGTTTTTT. Protein: CASLNRKENTGELFF.

The chain employs TRBV7-9 and TRBJ2-7; D remains ambiguous. Germline CDR1 is SEHNR and CDR2 is FQNEAQ (reference sequence). V lost 0 bases to trimming and J lost 1 base, with 7 bases between them. This CDR3 spans 14 amino acids. The CDR3 protein is CASSLASRSYEQYF. In DNA form, the CDR3 reads TGTGCCAGCAGCTTAGCGTCCAGGTCCTACGAGCAGTACTTC.

A few counts support this clonotype. The chain recombines TRBV20-1 with TRBJ1-1; D possibly corresponds to TRBD1 (5 bases). The CDR3 runs 10 residues. The V end was cut by 8 bases, the J end by 6 bases, with 10 bases between. Looked up from germline, CDR1 is DFQATT and CDR2 is SNEGSKA (reference sequence). The CDR3, as DNA: TGCAGTACCCGAGGGGCTGAAGCTTTCTTT. Residues: CSTRGAEAFF.

This clonotype was detected many times. The chain is built from TRBV5-1 and TRBJ2-2, with 8 bases lining up with TRBD2. Germline values: CDR1 SGHRS, CDR2 YFSETQ. The trim removed 1 base at V and 5 bases at J, leaving 7 bases unmatched. This CDR3 comprises 16 residues. CDR3 DNA sequence: TGCGCCAGCAGCTTGCGGGGGGGCCGTTGGACCGGGGAGCTGTTTTTT. This sequence encodes CASSLRGGRWTGELFF.

This clonotype occurred a few times. The chain uses TRBV7-6 and TRBJ1-5; D call uncertain. Germline CDR1 and CDR2: SGHVS and FNYEAQ. CDR3 length: 15 amino acids. With 4 bases removed from V and 1 base from J, the gap between germline ends came to 11 bases. Here the CDR3 DNA reads TGTGCCAGCAGCTCACACACGGGCAGCAATCAGCCCCAGCATTTT. It translates to CASSSHTGSNQPQHF. The full variable domain, rest sourced from reference TRBV7-6 and TRBJ1-5, is GAGVSQSPRYKVTKRGQDVALRCDPISGHVSLYWYRQALGQGPEFLTYFNYEAQQDKSGLPNDRFSAERPEGSISTLTIQRTEQRDSAMYRCASSSHTGSNQPQHFGDGTRLSIL.

This sequence joins TRBV7-2 and TRBJ2-5, with TRBD2 matching over 9 bases. CDR1 and CDR2 (germline): SGHTA, FQGNSA. The trim removed 2 bases at V and 3 bases at J, leaving 1 base unmatched. The CDR3 is 14 amino acids. The CDR3 DNA reads as TGTGCCAGCAGCTTAAGCGGGAGGAAAGAGACCCAGTACTTC. Encoded protein: CASSLSGRKETQYF.

This clonotype showed up many times. The V call is TRBV20-1, the J call TRBJ2-5; 7 bases agree with TRBD2. Unmatched junction bases numbered 12, after V lost 3 bases and J lost 5 bases. The CDR3 spans 15 residues. Germline lookup yields CDR1 DFQATT and CDR2 SNEGSKA (reference sequence). CDR3 region: CSASQPSGIRETQYF. In DNA, the CDR3 is TGCAGTGCTAGCCAGCCTAGCGGTATCCGGGAGACCCAGTACTTC.

The chain is built from TRBV5-1 and TRBJ1-1, with a weak D call TRBD1 (5 bases). Germline lookup yields CDR1 SGHRS and CDR2 YFSETQ. Between the trimmed V and J ends, which lost 4 bases and 6 bases, there was a span of 13 bases. This CDR3 is built from 13 residues. The CDR3 nucleotides read TGCGCCAGCAGCGAGACGGGGGAGGCTGAAGCTTTCTTT. Translating it yields CASSETGEAEAFF.

On this clonotype: One end of the junction varies from germline; a read error may be responsible. The chain recombines TRBV28 with TRBJ2-2, with D perhaps matching TRBD2 (6 bases). CDR3 length: 15 amino acids. Germline V gene sequence: CDR1 MDHEN, CDR2 SYDVKM. Here the CDR3 DNA reads TGTGCCAGCAGCATGACTAGTTGGAACACCGGGGAGTTGTTTTTT. Its translation: CASSMTSWNTGELFF. The complete variable domain, with remaining parts taken from reference TRBV28 and TRBJ2-2, reads DVKVTQSSRYLVKRTGEKVFLECVQDMDHENMFWYRQDPGLGLRLIYFSYDVKMKEKGDIPEGYSVSREKKERFSLILESASTNQTSMYLCASSMTSWNTGELFFGEGSRLTVL.

The chain uses TRBV6-6 and TRBJ2-5; D ambiguous. Germline loops: CDR1 MNHNY, CDR2 SVGAGI (reference sequence). Trimming stripped 0 bases from V and 0 bases from J, with 8 bases between. The CDR3 length is 15 residues. The CDR3 spells CASSYSGLYQETQYF. CDR3 nucleotides: TGTGCCAGCAGTTACTCTGGCCTGTACCAAGAGACCCAGTACTTC.

The table lists this clonotype with a few counts. For the CDR3, the DNA is TGTGCCAGCAGCTTCCCCGGGACCACCGGCGAAAAACTGTTTTTT. Residues: CASSFPGTTGEKLFF. The chain links TRBV7-9 to TRBJ1-4; TRBD1 is a possible D gene (5 bases). Germline V gene lookup returns CDR1 SEHNR and CDR2 FQNEAQ (reference sequence). The CDR3 totals 15 residues. Trimming left V 3 bases short and J 8 bases short, with 16 bases between. The entire variable domain, with the rest obtained from reference TRBV7-9 and TRBJ1-4, is as follows: DTGVSQNPRHKITKRGQNVTFRCDPISEHNRLYWYRQTLGQGPEFLTYFQNEAQLEKSRLLSDRFSAERPKGSFSTLEIQRTEQGDSAMYLCASSFPGTTGEKLFFGSGTQLSVL.

This clonotype was recorded at least ten times. V gene TRBV5-1 combines with J gene TRBJ1-1; no clear D. The V and J ends lost 1 base and 6 bases respectively, with 16 bases between them. CDR1 is SGHRS and CDR2 is YFSETQ in the germline V gene. CDR3 length: 15 residues. CDR3 nucleotides: TGCGCCAGCAGCTTGTGGACCGACCGGGCGGCTGAAGCTTTCTTT. This gives the protein CASSLWTDRAAEAFF.

This sequence joins TRBV10-3 and TRBJ2-1; possibly TRBD1 for D (6 bases). There are 13 residues in the CDR3. Germline values: CDR1 ENHRY, CDR2 SYGVKD. V was clipped by 8 bases and J by 0 bases, with 8 bases between them. CDR3 coding DNA: TGTGCCATCGGGACAAGCTCCTACAATGAGCAGTTCTTC. Residues: CAIGTSSYNEQFF.

This clonotype has at least ten counts. The chain carries TRBV20-1 and TRBJ1-1; TRBD1 aligns across 8 bases. With 3 bases clipped from V and 8 bases from J, the junction kept 8 bases outside the gene matches. This CDR3 has 13 amino acids. CDR1 and CDR2 (germline): DFQATT, SNEGSKA (reference sequence). CDR3 sequence: CSARNPGQAEAFF. The CDR3 region has the DNA TGCAGTGCTAGGAACCCGGGACAGGCAGAAGCTTTCTTT.

The chain uses TRBV11-2 and TRBJ2-4; 8 bases align to TRBD2. The CDR3 consists of 13 residues. Germline CDR1 SGHAT, CDR2 FQNNGV. Trimming cost V 4 bases and J 6 bases; bases outside gene matches: 2. The CDR3 DNA sequence: TGTGCCAGCAGCTCCGGGGGGGGAAACATTCAGTACTTC. Translation: CASSSGGGNIQYF.

The genes are TRBV6-5 and TRBJ2-7; maybe TRBD1 (5 bases). The CDR3 runs to 13 residues. CDR1 and CDR2 (germline): MNHEY, SVGAGI. With 6 bases removed from V and 2 bases from J, the gap between germline ends came to 11 bases. CDR3 region: CASRPGKPYEQYF. Written as DNA, the CDR3 is TGTGCCAGCAGGCCAGGGAAACCCTACGAGCAGTACTTC.

This clonotype came up many times. The chain combines TRBV18 with TRBJ1-1, with D uncertain. With 2 bases removed from V and 1 base from J, the gap between germline ends came to 8 bases. This CDR3 has 14 amino acids. Germline lookup yields CDR1 KGHSH and CDR2 LQKENI. CDR3 coding DNA: TGTGCCAGCTCACCAGCTGTCCAGAACACTGAAGCTTTCTTT. Translation: CASSPAVQNTEAFF.

This clonotype occurred a few times. The genes are TRBV10-3 and TRBJ2-3, with 12 bases identical to TRBD2. V shed 9 bases and J 3 bases; nucleotides not matched to a gene: 1. There are 13 residues in the CDR3. Germline V gene data show CDR1 as ENHRY and CDR2 as SYGVKD. CDR3 sequence reads: CAITSGGTDTQYF. The DNA for the CDR3 is TGTGCCATAACTAGCGGGGGGACAGATACGCAGTATTTT.